The clone carrying this TCR beta chain came up once. Sequenced by immunoSEQ multiplex PCR; TCRdb stores in-frame clones only, minus some. The table records 130,000 or so clones, nearly 90% of them present only once. This entry comes from a study of control samples from healthy donors and cancer patients. V gave up 4 bases and J gave up 1 base; unmatched junction bases: 17. CDR3 length: 19 amino acids. CDR1 is SGHDN and CDR2 is FVKESK in the germline V gene. Source material: blood. The genes are TRBV14 and TRBJ2-5; the match to TRBD1 covers 8 bases. The receptor was isolated from a man in his forties or fifties in good health. The CDR3 nucleotides are TGTGCCAGCAGCCGAACAGACAGGGGAGTAGGAGGCCTCCAAGAGACCCAGTACTTC. This translates into CASSRTDRGVGGLQETQYF.